This T cell receptor (beta chain) appears in the sequencing data of a study of vaccination effects on CD4 cells after COVID-19. Broader study findings: Limitations: small convalescent group and missing early post-infection timepoints.

Worth noting for this clone: Its antigen is not known.

In the ViraFEST assay, antigen-specific CD4+ clonotypes were identified by expansion after peptide-pool stimulation. Investigators separated out CD4+ T cells once approximately 11 days of culture had passed. The person acquired a PCR-confirmed SARS-CoV-2 infection between March and December 2020. The table came from immunoSEQ multiplex PCR; TCRdb's copy has only in-frame clones and leaves some out. The data show fewer than 60,000 clones, 75% to 85% seen once. Germline assignment: CDR1 SGHVS and CDR2 FQNEAQ. CDR3 size: 15 residues. V dropped 7 bases and J dropped 3 bases, with 18 bases sitting between them.

Sequenced here: CD4+ T cells from PBMCs cultured with HIV peptides, sampled before COVID-19 vaccination. Subset meaning: HIV-1 Nef peptide pool negative control/reference culture. The chain has TRBV7-8 and TRBJ1-2, with a weak D call TRBD1 (5 bases). This receptor was taken from a human donor who had a prior SARS-CoV-2 infection. The chain's CDR3 is CASTSLGRGYYGYTF. Written as DNA, the CDR3 is TGTGCCAGCACCTCATTGGGGCGAGGGTACTATGGCTACACCTTC.